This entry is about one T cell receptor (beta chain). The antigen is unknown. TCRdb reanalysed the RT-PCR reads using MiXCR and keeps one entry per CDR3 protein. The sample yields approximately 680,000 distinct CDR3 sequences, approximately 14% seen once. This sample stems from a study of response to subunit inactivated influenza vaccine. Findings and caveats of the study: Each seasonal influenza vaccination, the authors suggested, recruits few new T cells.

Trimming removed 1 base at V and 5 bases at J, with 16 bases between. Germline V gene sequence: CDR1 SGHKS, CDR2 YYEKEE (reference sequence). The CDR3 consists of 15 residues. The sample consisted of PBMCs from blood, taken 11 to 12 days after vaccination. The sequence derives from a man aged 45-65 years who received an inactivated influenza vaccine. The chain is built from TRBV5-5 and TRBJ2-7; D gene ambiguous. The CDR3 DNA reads TGTGCCAGCAGCTTGTTGCCAACCTCGGTCCACGAGCAGTACTTC. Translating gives CASSLLPTSVHEQYF.